This T cell receptor beta chain was captured in a study of T-cell reconstitution after alpha-beta-depleted transplantation in children. The CDR3 is 16 residues long. V was trimmed by 2 bases and J by 5 bases, leaving 18 bases between them. Germline V gene data show CDR1 as SGHTA and CDR2 as FQGNSA. This clonotype was seen at least ten times. The authors prepared the TCRbeta library with unique molecular identifiers. Via MiXCR, TCRdb re-called the PCR reads, giving one row per CDR3 protein. The sample has about 360,000 distinct CDR3 sequences; roughly 15% are singletons. The sample was PBMCs, taken from the stem cell graft. This receptor was identified in a human donor who donated a stem cell graft to a child with Fanconi anemia. The V and J genes are TRBV7-2 and TRBJ1-1, with D unresolved. The CDR3 loop is CASSLIRLGRDTEAFF. CDR3 bases: TGTGCCAGCAGCTTAATTCGTCTCGGGAGGGATACTGAAGCTTTCTTT.